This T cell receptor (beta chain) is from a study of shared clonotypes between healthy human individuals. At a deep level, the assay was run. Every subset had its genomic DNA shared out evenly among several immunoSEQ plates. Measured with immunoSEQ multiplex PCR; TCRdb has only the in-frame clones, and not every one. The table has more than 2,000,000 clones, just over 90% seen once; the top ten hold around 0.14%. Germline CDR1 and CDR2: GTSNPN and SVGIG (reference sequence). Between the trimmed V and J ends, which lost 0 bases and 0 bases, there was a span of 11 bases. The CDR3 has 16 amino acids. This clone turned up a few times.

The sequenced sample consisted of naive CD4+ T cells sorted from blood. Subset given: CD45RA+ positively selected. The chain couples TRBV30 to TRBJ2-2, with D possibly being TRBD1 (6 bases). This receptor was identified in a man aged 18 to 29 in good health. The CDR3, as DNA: TGTGCCTGGAGTGTACTCAGGACAGCGAACACCGGGGAGCTGTTTTTT. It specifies CAWSVLRTANTGELFF.